A selection of T cell receptor beta chains follows, all from one sample in a study of T cells in Graves' hyperthyroidism and ophthalmopathy. TCRdb used MiXCR to reprocess the multiplex PCR reads, holding one entry per CDR3 protein. Here the sample spans approximately 640,000 distinct CDR3 sequences, 45% being singletons. The sample taken for sequencing was peripheral blood or thyroid tissue (not recorded which). The receptors stem from an adult man with Graves' disease, either hyperthyroidism or ophthalmopathy (not recorded which). Each CDR3 is given with its conserved first and last residue. The D gene is left open where the match is weak. A clone size is listed for some rows: how often the clone was seen (once, few, many), or a class if it is expanded.

d_call: TRBD1; clone_size: few; j_call: TRBJ1-6; v_call: TRBV20-1; cdr3_aa: CSARDIGQGNNSPLHF; cdr3_nt: TGCAGTGCTAGAGATATAGGACAGGGGAATAATTCACCCCTCCACTTT
d_call: TRBD2; clone_size: many; j_call: TRBJ2-5; v_call: TRBV7-8; cdr3_aa: CASSPGTSGGAQYF; cdr3_nt: TGTGCCAGCAGCCCTGGGACTAGCGGGGGGGCCCAGTACTTC
d_call: NA; clone_size: once; j_call: TRBJ1-6; v_call: TRBV6-2/TRBV6-3; cdr3_aa: CASSYINTGFSPLHF; cdr3_nt: TGTGCCAGCAGTTACATAAATACAGGTTTCTCACCCCTCCACTTT
d_call: NA; clone_size: once; j_call: TRBJ2-7; v_call: TRBV10-3; cdr3_aa: CAISPGDTYEQYF; cdr3_nt: TGTGCCATCAGTCCAGGAGATACCTACGAGCAGTACTTC
d_call: NA; clone_size: NA; j_call: TRBJ1-4; v_call: TRBV15; cdr3_aa: CATSGANEKLFF; cdr3_nt: TGTGCCACCAGCGGGGCTAATGAAAAACTGTTTTTT
d_call: TRBD1; clone_size: NA; j_call: TRBJ2-7; v_call: TRBV11-1; cdr3_aa: CASSSAADRDTYEQYF; cdr3_nt: TGTGCCAGCAGTTCCGCCGCCGACAGGGATACCTACGAGCAGTACTTC
d_call: NA; clone_size: NA; j_call: TRBJ2-5; v_call: TRBV29-1; cdr3_aa: CSVEAGGTETQYF; cdr3_nt: TGCAGCGTAGAGGCAGGGGGGACGGAGACCCAGTACTTC
d_call: TRBD1; clone_size: many; j_call: TRBJ1-1; v_call: TRBV29-1; cdr3_aa: CSVPGQGATEAFF; cdr3_nt: TGCAGCGTCCCGGGACAGGGGGCTACTGAAGCTTTCTTT
d_call: NA; clone_size: many; j_call: TRBJ2-7; v_call: TRBV7-9; cdr3_aa: CASSSVGDYEQYF; cdr3_nt: TGTGCCAGCAGCTCCGTAGGAGACTACGAGCAGTACTTC
d_call: NA; clone_size: NA; j_call: TRBJ1-6; v_call: TRBV29-1; cdr3_aa: CSVAGDKKNSPLHF; cdr3_nt: TGCAGCGTTGCTGGGGACAAAAAAAATTCACCCCTCCACTTT
d_call: TRBD2; clone_size: NA; j_call: TRBJ2-5; v_call: TRBV5-1; cdr3_aa: CASSPWEGTQYF; cdr3_nt: TGTGCCAGCAGCCCCTGGGAGGGGACCCAGTACTTC
d_call: NA; clone_size: NA; j_call: TRBJ1-5; v_call: TRBV12-3/TRBV12-4; cdr3_aa: CASSPRAQRETQHF; cdr3_nt: TGTGCCAGCAGTCCTCGGGCCCAACGGGAGACCCAGCATTTT
d_call: TRBD1; clone_size: once; j_call: TRBJ1-4; v_call: TRBV10-3; cdr3_aa: CAIRVGQGGSEKLFF; cdr3_nt: TGTGCCATCCGAGTCGGACAGGGTGGGAGTGAAAAACTGTTTTTT
d_call: TRBD1; clone_size: NA; j_call: TRBJ2-7; v_call: TRBV7-2; cdr3_aa: CASSPLDGTGVYEQYF; cdr3_nt: TGTGCCAGCAGCCCCCTGGACGGGACAGGGGTCTACGAGCAGTACTTC
d_call: TRBD2; clone_size: many; j_call: TRBJ2-7; v_call: TRBV7-2; cdr3_aa: CASSPRLAGESRHEQYF; cdr3_nt: TGTGCCAGCAGCCCACGGCTAGCGGGAGAGTCCCGCCACGAGCAGTACTTC
d_call: TRBD2; clone_size: NA; j_call: TRBJ2-7; v_call: TRBV7-2; cdr3_aa: CASSLRTSNNEQYF; cdr3_nt: TGTGCCAGCAGCCTGCGGACTAGTAACAACGAGCAGTACTTC
d_call: NA; clone_size: NA; j_call: TRBJ1-4; v_call: TRBV4-2; cdr3_aa: CASSQAGSNEKLFF; cdr3_nt: TGTGCCAGCAGCCAAGCAGGGAGTAATGAAAAACTGTTTTTT
d_call: NA; clone_size: few; j_call: TRBJ1-1; v_call: TRBV5-8; cdr3_aa: CASSLLGGAEVGTEAFF; cdr3_nt: TGTGCCAGCAGCTTGTTAGGGGGAGCGGAGGTCGGCACTGAAGCTTTCTTT
d_call: NA; clone_size: few; j_call: TRBJ2-7; v_call: TRBV2; cdr3_aa: CASSQQIGQRNFYEQYF; cdr3_nt: TGTGCCAGCAGTCAACAGATAGGACAGCGGAATTTCTACGAGCAGTACTTC
d_call: NA; clone_size: once; j_call: TRBJ2-5; v_call: TRBV3-1; cdr3_aa: CASSQGTALTQETQYF; cdr3_nt: TGTGCCAGCAGCCAAGGCACCGCACTTACCCAAGAGACCCAGTACTTC
d_call: NA; clone_size: few; j_call: TRBJ1-1; v_call: TRBV7-8; cdr3_aa: CASSLYGLGNTEAFF; cdr3_nt: TGTGCCAGCAGCTTATACGGGTTGGGGAACACTGAAGCTTTCTTT
d_call: NA; clone_size: NA; j_call: TRBJ2-7; v_call: TRBV10-2; cdr3_aa: CASHQGGGSYEQYF; cdr3_nt: TGCGCCAGCCATCAGGGAGGCGGCTCCTACGAGCAGTACTTC
d_call: TRBD1; clone_size: NA; j_call: TRBJ1-1; v_call: TRBV29-1; cdr3_aa: CSVGRQGMNTEALF; cdr3_nt: TGCAGCGTTGGACGACAGGGGATGAACACTGAAGCTCTCTTT
d_call: NA; clone_size: NA; j_call: TRBJ2-2; v_call: TRBV15; cdr3_aa: CATSIRRASRTGELFF; cdr3_nt: TGTGCCACCAGCATTAGACGGGCTAGCAGAACCGGGGAGCTGTTTTTT
d_call: TRBD1; clone_size: many; j_call: TRBJ1-6; v_call: TRBV7-9; cdr3_aa: CASSDGTGTRNSPLHF; cdr3_nt: TGTGCCAGCAGCGACGGGACAGGGACGCGGAATTCACCCCTCCACTTT
d_call: TRBD1; clone_size: NA; j_call: TRBJ2-5; v_call: TRBV24-1; cdr3_aa: CNAGEDRGETQYF; cdr3_nt: TGCAATGCCGGAGAAGACAGGGGAGAGACCCAGTACTTC
d_call: NA; clone_size: few; j_call: TRBJ1-2; v_call: TRBV5-4; cdr3_aa: CASSPTALYYGYTF; cdr3_nt: TGTGCCAGCAGCCCGACAGCCCTCTACTATGGCTACACCTTC
d_call: NA; clone_size: many; j_call: TRBJ1-2; v_call: TRBV7-2; cdr3_aa: CASSIYISGYYGYTF; cdr3_nt: TGTGCCAGCAGCATCTATATCTCAGGGTACTATGGCTACACCTTC
d_call: TRBD2; clone_size: NA; j_call: TRBJ2-7; v_call: TRBV6-5; cdr3_aa: CASSYSLSSGTYEQYF; cdr3_nt: TGTGCCAGCAGTTACTCGCTGTCTAGCGGAACCTACGAGCAGTACTTC
d_call: NA; clone_size: NA; j_call: TRBJ2-7; v_call: TRBV6-5; cdr3_aa: CAKPEAAEAGYEQYF; cdr3_nt: TGTGCAAAACCCGAGGCGGCGGAAGCGGGCTACGAGCAGTACTTC
d_call: NA; clone_size: NA; j_call: TRBJ1-4; v_call: TRBV7-9; cdr3_aa: CASSFIGGLGEKLFF; cdr3_nt: TGTGCCAGCAGCTTCATCGGGGGGCTAGGGGAAAAACTGTTTTTT